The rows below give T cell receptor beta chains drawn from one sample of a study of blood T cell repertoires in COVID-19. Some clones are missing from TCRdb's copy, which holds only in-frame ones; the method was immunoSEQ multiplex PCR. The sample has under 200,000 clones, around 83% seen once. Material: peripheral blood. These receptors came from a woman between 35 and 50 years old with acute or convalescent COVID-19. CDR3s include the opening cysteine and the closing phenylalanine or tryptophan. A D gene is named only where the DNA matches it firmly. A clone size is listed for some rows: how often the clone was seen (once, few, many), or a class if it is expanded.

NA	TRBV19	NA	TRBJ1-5	TGTGCCAGTAGTGGGGGGGTGGGACTTAGCAATCAGCCCCAGCATTTT	CASSGGVGLSNQPQHF
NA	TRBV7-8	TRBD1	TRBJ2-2	TGTGCCAGCAGCTTATGGACAGGGGGAGGCACCGGGGAGCTGTTTTTT	CASSLWTGGGTGELFF
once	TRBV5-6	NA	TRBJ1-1	TGTGCCAGCAGCTCGCCAGGGAACACTGAAGCTTTCTTT	CASSSPGNTEAFF
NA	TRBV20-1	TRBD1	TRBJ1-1	TGCAGTGCTAGAGTAGGGGGCCTAGCTTTCTTT	CSARVGGLAFF
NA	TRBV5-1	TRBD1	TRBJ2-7	TGCGCCAGCAGCTTTACAGGGGAAGGCGAGCAGTACTTC	CASSFTGEGEQYF
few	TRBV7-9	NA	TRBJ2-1	TGTGCCAGCAGCCCCGGGTACAATGAGCAGTTCTTC	CASSPGYNEQFF
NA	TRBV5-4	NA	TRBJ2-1	TGTGCCAGCAGGCCGACCGGAGTACTCTCCTACAATGAGCAGTTCTTC	CASRPTGVLSYNEQFF
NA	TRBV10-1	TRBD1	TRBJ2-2	TGCGCCAGCAGTGAGTGGGGACAGGACCCCAGAATCGGGGAGCTGTTTTTT	CASSEWGQDPRIGELFF
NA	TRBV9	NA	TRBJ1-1	TGTGCCAGCAGCGTACATGGGGGCTGGGGTGAAGCTTTCTTT	CASSVHGGWGEAFF
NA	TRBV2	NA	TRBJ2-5	TGTGCCAGCCCCCTCCAAGAGACCCAGTACTTC	CASPLQETQYF
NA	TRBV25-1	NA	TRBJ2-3	TGTGCCAGCAGTCCTCCTGTGGGCAGGCCCGAAGATACGCAGTATTTT	CASSPPVGRPEDTQYF
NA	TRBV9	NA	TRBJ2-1	TGTGCCAGCAGCGTTGGCGGGGATCACAATGAGCAGTTCTTC	CASSVGGDHNEQFF
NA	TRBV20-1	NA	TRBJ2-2	TGCAGTGCTAGTGGCGGGCTGAACACCGGGGAGCTGTTTTTT	CSASGGLNTGELFF
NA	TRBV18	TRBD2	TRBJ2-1	TGTGCCAGCTCACCAAATAGCGGGAGTGAGAATGAGCAGTTCTTC	CASSPNSGSENEQFF
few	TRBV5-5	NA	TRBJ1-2	TGTGCCAGCAGCTTGACTTTTTATGGCTACACCTTC	CASSLTFYGYTF
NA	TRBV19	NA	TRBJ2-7	TGTGGATCCAGACTCGACGGCTGGTCCGACGAGCAGTACTTC	CGSRLDGWSDEQYF
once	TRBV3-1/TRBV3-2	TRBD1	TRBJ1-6	TGTGCCAGCAGCCAGTTGACAGGGGGCAATTCACCCCTCCACTTT	CASSQLTGGNSPLHF
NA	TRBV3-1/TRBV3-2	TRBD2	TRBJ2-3	TGTGCCAGCAGCCAAGATCTAAGGGATAGCGGGGGATTTGCAGATACGCAGTATTTT	CASSQDLRDSGGFADTQYF